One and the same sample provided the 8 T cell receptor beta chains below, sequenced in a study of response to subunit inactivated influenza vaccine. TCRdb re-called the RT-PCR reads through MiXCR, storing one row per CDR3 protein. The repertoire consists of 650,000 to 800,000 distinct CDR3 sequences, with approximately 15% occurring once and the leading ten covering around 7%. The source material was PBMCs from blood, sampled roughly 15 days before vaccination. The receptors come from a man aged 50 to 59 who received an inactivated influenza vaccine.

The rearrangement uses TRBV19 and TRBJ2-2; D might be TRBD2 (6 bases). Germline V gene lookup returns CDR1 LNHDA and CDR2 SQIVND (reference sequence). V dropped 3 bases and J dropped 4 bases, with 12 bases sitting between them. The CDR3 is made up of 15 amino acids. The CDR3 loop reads CASSIPRGGTGELFF. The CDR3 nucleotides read TGTGCCAGTAGTATCCCCCGGGGAGGCACCGGGGAGCTGTTTTTT.

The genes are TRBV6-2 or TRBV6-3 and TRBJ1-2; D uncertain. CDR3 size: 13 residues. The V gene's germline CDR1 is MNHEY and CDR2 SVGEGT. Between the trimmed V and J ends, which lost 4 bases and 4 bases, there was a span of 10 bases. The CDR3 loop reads CASSSTDLYGYTF. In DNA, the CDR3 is TGTGCCAGCAGTTCGACGGACCTCTATGGCTACACCTTC.

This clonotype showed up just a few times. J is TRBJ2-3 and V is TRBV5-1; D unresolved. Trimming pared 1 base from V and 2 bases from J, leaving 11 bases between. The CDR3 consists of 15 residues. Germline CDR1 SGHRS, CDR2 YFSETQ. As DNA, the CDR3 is TGCGCCAGCAGCTTGCGGTGGGGATTCACAGATACGCAGTATTTT. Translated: CASSLRWGFTDTQYF.

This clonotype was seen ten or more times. The CDR3 region is CASKDPGGRTGELFF. The CDR3 DNA sequence: TGTGCCAGCAAAGACCCCGGGGGAAGGACCGGGGAGCTGTTTTTT. The chain uses TRBV12-3 or TRBV12-4 and TRBJ2-2; TRBD2 might be the D (6 bases). Trimming cost V 7 bases and J 5 bases, with 17 bases left between them. The CDR3 totals 15 residues.

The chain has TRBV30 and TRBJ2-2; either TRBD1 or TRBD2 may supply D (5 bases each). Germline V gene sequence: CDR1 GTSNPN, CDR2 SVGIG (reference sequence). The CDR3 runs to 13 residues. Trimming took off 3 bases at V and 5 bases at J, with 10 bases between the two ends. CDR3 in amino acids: CAWSNGGTGELFF. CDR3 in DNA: TGTGCCTGGAGCAATGGGGGAACCGGGGAGCTGTTTTTT.

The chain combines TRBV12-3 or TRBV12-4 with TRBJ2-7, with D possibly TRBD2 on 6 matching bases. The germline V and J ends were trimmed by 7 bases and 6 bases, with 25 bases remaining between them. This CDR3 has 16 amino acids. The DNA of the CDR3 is TGTGCCAGCAAGGGAATGGGGACTGTTCGGTTGGGCGAGCAGTACTTC. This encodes CASKGMGTVRLGEQYF.

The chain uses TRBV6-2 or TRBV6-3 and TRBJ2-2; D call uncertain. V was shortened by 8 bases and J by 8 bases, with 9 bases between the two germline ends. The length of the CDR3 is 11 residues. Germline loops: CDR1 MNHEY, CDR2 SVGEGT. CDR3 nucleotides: TGTGCCAGCTGGAGTGTGGGGGAGCTGTTTTTT. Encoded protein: CASWSVGELFF.

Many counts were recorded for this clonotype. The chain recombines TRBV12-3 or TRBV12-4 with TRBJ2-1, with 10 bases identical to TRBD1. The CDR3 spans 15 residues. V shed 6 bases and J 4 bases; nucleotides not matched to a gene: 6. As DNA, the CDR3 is TGTGCCAGCAGGCCGGGACAGGGGCTTTACAATGAGCAGTTCTTC. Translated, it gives CASRPGQGLYNEQFF.